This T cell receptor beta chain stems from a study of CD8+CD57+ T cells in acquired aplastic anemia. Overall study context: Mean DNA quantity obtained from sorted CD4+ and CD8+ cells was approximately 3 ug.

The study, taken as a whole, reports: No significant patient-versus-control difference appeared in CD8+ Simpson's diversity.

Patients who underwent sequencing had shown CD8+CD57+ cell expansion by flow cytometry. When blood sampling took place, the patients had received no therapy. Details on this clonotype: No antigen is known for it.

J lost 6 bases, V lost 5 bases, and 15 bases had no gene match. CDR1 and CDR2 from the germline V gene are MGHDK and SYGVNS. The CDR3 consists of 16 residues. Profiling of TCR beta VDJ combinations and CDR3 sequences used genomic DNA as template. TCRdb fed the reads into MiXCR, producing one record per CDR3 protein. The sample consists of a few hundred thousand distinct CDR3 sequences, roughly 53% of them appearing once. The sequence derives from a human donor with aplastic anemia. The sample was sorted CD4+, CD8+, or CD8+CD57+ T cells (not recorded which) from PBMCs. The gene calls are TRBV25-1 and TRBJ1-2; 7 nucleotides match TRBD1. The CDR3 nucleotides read TGTGCCAGCAGTACTAACCGGGACAGCCTCGGGGATGGCTACACCTTC. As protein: CASSTNRDSLGDGYTF.